This record concerns one T cell receptor beta chain sequence. What it binds is not known. The V end was cut by 6 bases, the J end by 0 bases, with 14 bases between. The germline CDR1 and CDR2 sequences are SGDLS and YYNGEE. The CDR3 length is 15 residues. Libraries were prepared by immunoSEQ multiplex PCR; TCRdb keeps only in-frame clonotypes and omits some of them. The data show over 200,000 clones, with 75% to 90% seen just once and 4.5% to 6% held by the top ten. The data were taken from a study of cytomegalovirus exposure and HLA in healthy donors. Study-wide results and caveats: In vitro testing confirmed a few CMV-associated chains as specific for CMV antigens. Cytomegalovirus-associated status was assigned to about 180 TCR beta chains.

The donors belonged to the roughly 120-subject validation cohort, separate from the roughly 710-subject first cohort. The rearrangement joins TRBV9 to TRBJ2-3, with D unclear. This sequence was found in a young woman in good health and CMV-seronegative. The sample was PBMCs. The CDR3 sequence: CASTPRWGSTDTQYF. The CDR3 DNA is TGTGCCAGCACCCCTAGGTGGGGAAGCACAGATACGCAGTATTTT.